This TCR beta chain is from a study of beta chain features in type 1 diabetes. Every bit of the isolated RNA underwent reverse transcription, so sequencing read expressed TCRB transcripts. Assay used: immunoSEQ multiplex PCR; TCRdb lists only in-frame clones, some missing. This sample has under 950,000 clones; 15% to 20% occur once, and the top ten carry around 0.02%. The trim removed 2 bases at V and 0 bases at J, leaving 1 base unmatched. The germline V gene has CDR1 PRHDT and CDR2 FYEKMQ (reference sequence). The CDR3 runs 14 residues. There are a few counts of this clone. Sequenced sample: naive CD4+ T cells from blood. The genes are TRBV13 and TRBJ2-7; 7 positions match TRBD1. The receptor was isolated from a woman under 30 in good health. The chain's CDR3 is CASSLPGGSYEQYF. As DNA, the CDR3 is TGTGCCAGCAGCTTACCAGGGGGCTCCTACGAGCAGTACTTC.